This note documents a single T cell receptor beta chain sequence. Per the germline V gene, CDR1 is MGHDK and CDR2 is SYGVNS. Trimming at V came to 4 bases and at J to 3 bases, leaving 1 base not matched to a gene. The CDR3 runs 13 residues. 5'RACE with constant-segment primers yielded barcoded, UMI-tagged TCR alpha and TCR beta cDNA libraries. TCRdb reprocessed the 5' RACE reads via MiXCR and lists one record per CDR3 protein. This sample has roughly 350,000 distinct CDR3 sequences; around 28% occur once, and the top ten carry roughly 12%. The data stem from a study of T-cell memory formation after mild COVID-19.

The source of this sequence is an adult woman who had mild COVID-19 (a few samples of this study predate the infection). Cell type and time point are not known. The sequenced material came from PBMCs or a T cell subset sorted from them (not recorded which). The chain recombines TRBV25-1 with TRBJ1-1; 8 positions match TRBD1. The chain's CDR3 is CASSGDRYTEAFF. The CDR3 DNA reads as TGTGCCAGCAGTGGGGACAGGTACACTGAAGCTTTCTTT.